These T cell receptor beta chains were read from a single sample in a study of T cell clonotyping in hematopoietic cell transplantation. Sequencing used immunoSEQ multiplex PCR; TCRdb keeps in-frame clones, though not all of them. The data show around 13,000 clones, around 80% seen once. The sequencing used peripheral blood mononuclear cells, collected before stem cell transplant. The receptors were gathered from a man aged 55-75 years with acute myeloid leukemia. Some clones in this sample may be carry-over from other donors' samples. CDR3s include the opening cysteine and the closing phenylalanine or tryptophan. The D gene is left open where the match is weak. Clone sizes are given selectively: once, few, many, or a class where the clone is expanded.

abundance,d_gene,v_gene,j_gene,CDR3aa,CDR3nt
.,TRBD1,TRBV4-3,TRBJ2-7,CASSQSMTGTYEQYF,TGCGCCAGCAGCCAATCCATGACAGGGACCTACGAGCAGTACTTC
.,.,TRBV11-2,TRBJ2-7,CASSLEGARHYTYEQYF,TGTGCCAGCAGCTTAGAAGGGGCCCGCCATTATACCTACGAGCAGTACTTC
.,.,TRBV5-5,TRBJ1-1,CASSGQLNTEAFF,TGTGCCAGCAGCGGACAGCTGAACACTGAAGCTTTCTTT
.,.,TRBV9,TRBJ1-2,CASSGLGAGNGYTF,TGTGCCAGCAGCGGGCTAGGGGCCGGCAATGGCTACACCTTC
once,.,TRBV7-3,TRBJ2-3,CASRGSSSTDTQYF,TGTGCCAGCAGGGGGTCATCTAGCACAGATACGCAGTATTTT
.,.,TRBV30,TRBJ1-2,CAWSAGVPAYGYTF,TGTGCCTGGAGCGCGGGTGTCCCTGCCTATGGCTACACCTTC
.,.,TRBV19,TRBJ1-1,CASSISGRTEAFF,TGTGCCAGTAGTATCTCAGGGAGGACTGAAGCTTTCTTT
.,.,TRBV5-4,TRBJ1-2,CASSPTGYGYTF,TGTGCCAGCAGCCCCACGGGCTATGGCTACACCTTC
.,.,TRBV5-1,TRBJ2-5,CASSLGGGTGEQETQYF,TGCGCCAGCAGCTTGGGGGGGGGAACAGGGGAGCAAGAGACCCAGTACTTC
.,.,TRBV7-1,TRBJ1-1,CASSSGGNTEAFF,TGTGCCAGCAGCTCAGGAGGGAACACTGAAGCTTTCTTT
.,TRBD1,TRBV6-6,TRBJ1-1,CASSNTDRGNTEAFF,TGTGCCAGCAGTAACACGGACAGGGGGAACACTGAAGCTTTCTTT
.,.,TRBV29-1,TRBJ2-1,CSVAPPSDEQFF,TGCAGCGTTGCCCCCCCGAGCGATGAGCAGTTCTTC
few,.,TRBV30,TRBJ2-7,CAWSRDGGGYEQYF,TGTGCCTGGAGCCGTGACGGGGGTGGCTACGAGCAGTACTTC
.,.,TRBV14,TRBJ1-2,CASSQNWGNYGYTF,TGTGCCAGCAGCCAGAATTGGGGAAACTATGGCTACACCTTC
.,.,TRBV6-5,TRBJ1-1,CASTPGHLNTEAFF,TGTGCCAGCACCCCGGGACACCTGAACACTGAAGCTTTCTTT
.,TRBD1,TRBV4-3,TRBJ1-5,CASSQGGGGQPQHF,TGCGCCAGCAGCCAAGGAGGGGGCGGGCAGCCCCAGCATTTT
.,.,TRBV2,TRBJ2-1,CASSVTRGMDEQFF,TGTGCCAGCAGTGTGACCAGGGGTATGGATGAGCAGTTCTTC
.,.,TRBV19,TRBJ1-5,CASMAAGISNQPQHF,TGTGCCAGTATGGCGGCCGGAATTAGCAATCAGCCCCAGCATTTT
.,.,TRBV19,TRBJ1-5,CASADSPYSNQPQHF,TGTGCCAGTGCAGACAGTCCTTATAGCAATCAGCCCCAGCATTTT
.,TRBD2,TRBV7-3,TRBJ2-5,CASSFQAGGAQETQYF,TGTGCCAGCAGCTTTCAAGCGGGGGGGGCACAAGAGACCCAGTACTTC
.,.,TRBV4-2,TRBJ1-2,CASSQDIGYGYTF,TGTGCCAGCAGCCAAGATATCGGGTATGGCTACACCTTC
.,.,TRBV7-9,TRBJ2-7,CASSLGQSSYEQYF,TGTGCCAGCAGCTTAGGACAGTCCTCCTACGAGCAGTACTTC
.,TRBD2,TRBV5-1,TRBJ2-7,CASTPLAGSYEQYF,TGCGCCAGCACCCCACTAGCGGGGTCTTACGAGCAGTACTTC
.,.,TRBV2,TRBJ1-5,CASNVGNQPQHF,TGTGCCAGCAACGTCGGCAATCAGCCCCAGCATTTT
once,.,TRBV2,TRBJ2-1,CASITTHYNEQFF,TGTGCCAGCATTACTACGCACTACAATGAGCAGTTCTTC
.,.,TRBV30,TRBJ2-1,CAWSVQGTQFF,TGTGCCTGGAGTGTACAGGGAACGCAGTTCTTC
.,.,TRBV5-1,TRBJ1-2,CASSLSRGANYGYTF,TGCGCCAGCAGCTTGAGCAGGGGCGCTAACTATGGCTACACCTTC
.,TRBD1,TRBV5-1,TRBJ1-1,CASFGTANTEAFF,TGCGCCAGCTTCGGGACAGCGAACACTGAAGCTTTCTTT
.,.,TRBV10-3,TRBJ2-3,CAISESTRFAQYF,TGTGCCATCAGTGAGTCGACTAGATTTGCGCAGTATTTT
few,.,TRBV28,TRBJ1-4,CASSLRDFDEKLFF,TGTGCCAGCAGCCTCCGGGACTTTGATGAAAAACTGTTTTTT
.,.,TRBV6-5,TRBJ1-2,CASSYSGGDYGYTF,TGTGCCAGCAGTTACTCCGGGGGCGACTATGGCTACACCTTC
.,.,TRBV2,TRBJ2-3,CATSKGALTDTQYF,TGTGCCACATCGAAAGGGGCCCTCACAGATACGCAGTATTTT
.,TRBD1,TRBV27,TRBJ2-7,CASSFVVNRGSYEQYF,TGTGCCAGCAGTTTCGTCGTAAACAGGGGCTCCTACGAGCAGTACTTC